This TCR beta chain emerged from a study of T cell responses to AZD1222 COVID-19 vaccine (dated by TCRdb to the early 2020s). At the level of the whole study: TCR sequencing was performed for 230 to 250 trial participants, of whom around 200 were given two doses of AZD1222 and 26 were given two doses of MenACWY control vaccine. Trial participants were enrolled by age into 18-55, 56-69 and 70-plus year subgroups, with roughly 160, 29 and 62 TCR-sequenced participants respectively.

The CDR3 regions of human TCRbeta chains were analyzed by immunosequencing. As for how the authors treated the data: Repertoire TCRs were matched against a reference library of SARS-CoV-2-specific TCRs generated with the MIRA antigen-specificity platform. Breadth was defined as the fraction of unique TCRs that were SARS-CoV-2-associated. Depth was defined as the fraction of total T cells that were SARS-CoV-2-associated. Each spike-specific TCR was assigned to its reactive spike region and to a CD4 or CD8 class using the MIRA data. Log10-transformed breadth and depth values were compared by one-way ANOVA with Sidak's multiple comparisons tests. The immuneACCESS repertoire file appears here via TCRdb, limited to in-frame rearrangements. These files lack a portion of the clones; in checked studies, under half of the deficit traces to unresolved V genes, and the cause of the others is not known. The DNA was the basis for D and trimming; V, J and clone size are from that table. Present in this sample are fewer than 130,000 clones, roughly 89% of which were seen just once. Jointly, the top ten make up around 16% of the sample.

Interpreted using the paper, the time point label stands for: about 28 days (+/-7) after the second vaccine dose. AZD1222 recipients with second doses at about 4 weeks or about 12 weeks were pooled, because spike-specific TCR depth and breadth did not differ between schedules. Samples from vaccinated people were obtained from the UK trials COV001 and COV002, which included a single-blind randomized controlled phase 2/3 trial of AZD1222 (ChAdOx1 nCoV-19) in healthy adults. Trial participant PBMC samples were collected at day 0 and day 28 after the second dose for TCRbeta chain sequencing. What the work shows at the level of the full study, not this receptor alone: In the small 56-69-year group, the increase in depth fell short of significance, most likely because of low power. CD4 TCRs associated with the vaccine covered the entire spike protein, and the dominant responses were in regions 160-218 and 743-854. Conclusions about previously exposed vaccinees were limited because only a handful of AZD1222 recipients were SARS-CoV-2 seropositive at baseline. Participants were mostly white British, with more females than males. The authors suggested clonal diversity may have been underestimated. Epitopes outside the regions mutated in the B.1.351 and B.1.1.7 variants were reportedly recognized by nearly half of the unique spike-specific TCRs. Because no day 14 peak-response samples were available, the repertoires could be characterized only after the peak T cell response. After two AZD1222 doses, spike-specific TCR breadth and depth were significantly higher than at day 0 and than in MenACWY recipients.

This clone was detected once. The clone's antigen remains unknown. Base qualities are missing; no much larger clone stands one base away. Reading the germline V gene gives CDR1 MNHNS and CDR2 SASEGT. The CDR3 has 14 amino acids, counting the end cysteine and phenylalanine. Only the CDR3 portion is preserved as DNA: 42 bases, with reading frame beginning at the first base. A distance of 10 bases separates the germline ends of V and J, which lose 2 bases and 2 bases respectively. The sequence joins TRBV6-1 to TRBJ2-7; a confident D gene designation cannot be given. The source material was peripheral blood, sampled 28 days after the second AZD1222 dose. The TCR was taken from an adult who received the AZD1222 COVID-19 vaccine. The CDR3 region has the sequence CASSERATAYEQYF. The nucleotide sequence reads as follows: TGTGCCAGCAGTGAAAGGGCAACTGCCTACGAGCAGTACTTC.